This TCR beta chain was observed in a study of early T cells in non-severe SARS-CoV-2 infection. The wider study: Unsorted whole blood bulk RNA was sequenced, with unpaired chains.

Study outcomes and limitations: The matching step, a VDJdb search, favored anti-spike CD8 responses and missed private and CD4 specificities.

Unique molecular identifiers were added to individual cDNA molecules. TCRdb recomputed calls from the 5' RACE reads with MiXCR, one row per CDR3 protein. This sample carries tens of thousands of distinct CDR3 sequences, over 10% of them seen once, and the ten largest clones take around 4.9%. This clonotype showed up many times. Its antigen is undetermined. The CDR3 covers 15 residues. Germline V gene sequence: CDR1 SNHLY, CDR2 FYNNEI. Germline trimming cut 6 bases from V and 10 bases from J; bases unmatched to any gene: 12. The J gene is TRBJ1-6, the V gene TRBV2; the match to TRBD1 covers 7 bases. The sample taken for sequencing was whole blood. The clonotype was recovered from an adult who was a healthcare worker with PCR-confirmed SARS-CoV-2 infection or an uninfected control (not recorded which). As DNA, the CDR3 is TGTGCCAGCAGAGAACGGGACAGTACAAACTCACCCCTCCACTTT. This sequence encodes CASRERDSTNSPLHF.